This TCR beta chain originates from a study of shared clonotypes between healthy human individuals. This clone was detected only once. Between the trimmed V and J ends, which lost 3 bases and 5 bases, there was a span of 13 bases. The CDR3 runs to 15 residues. Germline V gene data show CDR1 as SGHNT and CDR2 as YENEEA. Sequencing used immunoSEQ multiplex PCR; TCRdb keeps in-frame clones, though not all of them. The sample lists roughly 530,000 clones; 95% to 97% were seen once. This TCR was sampled from a woman in her 30s in good health. The sequenced sample consisted of naive CD4+ T cells sorted from blood. Indicated subset: CD45RA+ positively selected. This sequence joins TRBV11-3 and TRBJ2-2; maybe TRBD2 (5 bases). CDR3 sequence: CASSLSGEPTGELFF. CDR3 nucleotides: TGTGCCAGCAGCTTGTCCGGGGAGCCTACCGGGGAGCTGTTTTTT.